Reported below is one T cell receptor (beta chain). What it binds is unknown. This entry is derived from a study of T cell repertoires in cytomegalovirus infection. Whole-study context: The public TCR beta signatures pointed to both CMV infection and matching HLA type.

This CDR3 is 16 amino acids long. V shed 2 bases and J shed 0 bases, with 11 bases lying between them. CDR1 is MDHEN, CDR2 SYDVKM, per germline. Whole-study results and caveats: Ex vivo responses were dominated by HLA-C-restricted CMV-specific TCR beta clonotypes. Summed frequency of shared TCR beta families picked out CMV carriers who also had the relevant HLA.

TCRdb ran MiXCR on the reads and lists one entry per CDR3 protein. The sample includes around 740,000 distinct CDR3 sequences, about a third of them seen just once. Material: PBMCs. The receptor comes from a human donor in good health (CMV status not recorded). Some clones in this sample may be carry-over from other donors' samples. This chain uses TRBV28 with TRBJ2-1; D remains ambiguous. CDR3 residues: CASSLPGLASYNEQFF. CDR3 sequence (DNA): TGTGCCAGCAGTTTACCGGGCTTAGCCTCCTACAATGAGCAGTTCTTC.